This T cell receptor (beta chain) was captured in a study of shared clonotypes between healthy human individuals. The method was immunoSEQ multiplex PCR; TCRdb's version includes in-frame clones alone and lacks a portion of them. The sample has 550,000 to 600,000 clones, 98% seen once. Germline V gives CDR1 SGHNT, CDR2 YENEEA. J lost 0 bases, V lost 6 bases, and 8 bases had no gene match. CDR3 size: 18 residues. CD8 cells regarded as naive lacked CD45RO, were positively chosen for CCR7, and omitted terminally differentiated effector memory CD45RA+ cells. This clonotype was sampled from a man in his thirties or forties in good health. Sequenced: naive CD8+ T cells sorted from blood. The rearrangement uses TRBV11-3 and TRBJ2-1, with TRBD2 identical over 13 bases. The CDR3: CASSGGTSGNSSYNEQFF. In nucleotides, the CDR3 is TGTGCCAGCAGTGGGGGGACTAGCGGGAATAGCTCCTACAATGAGCAGTTCTTC.